This TCR beta chain was documented in a study of T cell repertoires in ileal Crohn's disease. The sample's time point: neoterminal ileum biopsy at postoperative endoscopy, about 6 months after surgery. Clones were read by immunoSEQ multiplex PCR, and TCRdb kept only the in-frame ones, dropping some. Among about 9,400 clones listed, around 80% were seen once. Looked up from germline, CDR1 is MNHNS and CDR2 is SASEGT. V lost 7 bases to trimming and J lost 1 base, with 10 bases between them. The CDR3 loop spans 14 amino acids. This clone was detected once. The sample taken for sequencing was ileal tissue. This TCR was recovered from an adult with Crohn's disease. The genes are TRBV6-1 and TRBJ1-4, with a possible D match to TRBD1 (6 bases). CDR3 protein: CASNRGGTNEKLFF. CDR3 DNA sequence: TGTGCCAGCAATCGAGGGGGAACTAATGAAAAACTGTTTTTT.